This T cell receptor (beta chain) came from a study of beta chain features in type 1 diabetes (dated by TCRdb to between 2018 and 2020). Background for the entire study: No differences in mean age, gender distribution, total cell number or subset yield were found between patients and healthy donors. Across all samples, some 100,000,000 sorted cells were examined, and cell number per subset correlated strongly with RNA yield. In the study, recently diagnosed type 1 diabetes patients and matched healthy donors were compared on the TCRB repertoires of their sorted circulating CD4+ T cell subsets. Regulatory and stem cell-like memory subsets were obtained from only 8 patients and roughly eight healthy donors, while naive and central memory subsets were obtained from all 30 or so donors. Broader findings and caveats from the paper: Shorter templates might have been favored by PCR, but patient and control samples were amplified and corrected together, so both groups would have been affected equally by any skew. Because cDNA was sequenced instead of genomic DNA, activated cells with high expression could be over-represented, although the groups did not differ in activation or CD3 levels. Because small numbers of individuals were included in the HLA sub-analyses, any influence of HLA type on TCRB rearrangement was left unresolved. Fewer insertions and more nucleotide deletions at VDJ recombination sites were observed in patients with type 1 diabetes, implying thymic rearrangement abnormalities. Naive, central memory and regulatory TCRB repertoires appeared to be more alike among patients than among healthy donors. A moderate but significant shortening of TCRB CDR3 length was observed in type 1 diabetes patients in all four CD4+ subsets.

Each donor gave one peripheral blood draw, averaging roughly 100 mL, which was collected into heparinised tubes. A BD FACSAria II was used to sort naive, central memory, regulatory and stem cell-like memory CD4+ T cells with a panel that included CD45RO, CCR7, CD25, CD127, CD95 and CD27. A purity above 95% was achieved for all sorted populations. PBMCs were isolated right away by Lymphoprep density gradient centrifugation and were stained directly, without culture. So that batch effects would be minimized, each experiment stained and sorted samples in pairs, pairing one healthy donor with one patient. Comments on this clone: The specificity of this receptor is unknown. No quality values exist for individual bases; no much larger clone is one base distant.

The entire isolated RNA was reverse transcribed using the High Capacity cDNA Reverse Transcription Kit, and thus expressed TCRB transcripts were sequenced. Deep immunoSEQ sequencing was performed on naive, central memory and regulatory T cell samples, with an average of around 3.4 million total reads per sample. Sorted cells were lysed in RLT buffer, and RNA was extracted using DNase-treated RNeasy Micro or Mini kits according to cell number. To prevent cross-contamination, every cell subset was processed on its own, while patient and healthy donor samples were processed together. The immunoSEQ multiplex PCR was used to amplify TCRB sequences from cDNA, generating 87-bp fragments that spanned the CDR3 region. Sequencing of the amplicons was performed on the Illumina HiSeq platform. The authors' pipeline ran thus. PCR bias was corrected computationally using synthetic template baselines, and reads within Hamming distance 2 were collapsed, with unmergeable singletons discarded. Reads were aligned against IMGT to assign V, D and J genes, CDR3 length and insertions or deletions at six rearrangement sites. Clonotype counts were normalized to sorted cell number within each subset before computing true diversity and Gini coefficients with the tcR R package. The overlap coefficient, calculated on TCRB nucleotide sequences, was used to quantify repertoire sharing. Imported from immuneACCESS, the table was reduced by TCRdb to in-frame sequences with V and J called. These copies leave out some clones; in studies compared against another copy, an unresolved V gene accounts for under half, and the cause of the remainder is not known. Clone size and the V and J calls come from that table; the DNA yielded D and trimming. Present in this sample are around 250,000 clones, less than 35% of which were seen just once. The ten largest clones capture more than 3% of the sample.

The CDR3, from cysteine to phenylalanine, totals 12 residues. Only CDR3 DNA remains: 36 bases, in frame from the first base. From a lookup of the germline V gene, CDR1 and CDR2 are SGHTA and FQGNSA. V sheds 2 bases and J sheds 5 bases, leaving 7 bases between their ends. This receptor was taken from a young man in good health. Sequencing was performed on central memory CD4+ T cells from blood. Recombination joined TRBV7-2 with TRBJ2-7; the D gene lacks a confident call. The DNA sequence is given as TGTGCCAGCAGCTTACGGTTCGACGAGCAGTACTTC. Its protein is CASSLRFDEQYF.